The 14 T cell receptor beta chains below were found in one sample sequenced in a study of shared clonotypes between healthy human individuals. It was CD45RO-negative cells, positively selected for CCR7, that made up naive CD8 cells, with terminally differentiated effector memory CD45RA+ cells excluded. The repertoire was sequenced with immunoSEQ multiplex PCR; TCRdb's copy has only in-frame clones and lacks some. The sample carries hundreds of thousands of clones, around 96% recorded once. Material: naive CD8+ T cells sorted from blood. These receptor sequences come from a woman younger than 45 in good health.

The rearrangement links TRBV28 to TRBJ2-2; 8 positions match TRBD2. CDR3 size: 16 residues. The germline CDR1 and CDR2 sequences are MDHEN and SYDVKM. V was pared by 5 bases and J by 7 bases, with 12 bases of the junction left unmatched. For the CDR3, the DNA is TGTGCCAGCAGTCCACCACCCGGACTAGCTAGCGGGGAGCTGTTTTTT. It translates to CASSPPPGLASGELFF.

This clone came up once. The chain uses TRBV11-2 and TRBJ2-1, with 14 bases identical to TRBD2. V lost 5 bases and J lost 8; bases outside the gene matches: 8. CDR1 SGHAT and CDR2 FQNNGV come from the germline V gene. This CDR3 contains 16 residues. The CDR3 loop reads CASSATMGLAGDEQFF. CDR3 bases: TGTGCCAGCAGCGCAACAATGGGACTAGCGGGAGATGAGCAGTTCTTC.

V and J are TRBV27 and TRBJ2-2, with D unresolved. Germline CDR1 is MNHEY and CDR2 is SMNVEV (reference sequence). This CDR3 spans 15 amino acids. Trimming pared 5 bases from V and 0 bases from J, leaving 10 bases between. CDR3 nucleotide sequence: TGTGCCAGCAGTGTACAGCACGCGAACACCGGGGAGCTGTTTTTT. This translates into CASSVQHANTGELFF.

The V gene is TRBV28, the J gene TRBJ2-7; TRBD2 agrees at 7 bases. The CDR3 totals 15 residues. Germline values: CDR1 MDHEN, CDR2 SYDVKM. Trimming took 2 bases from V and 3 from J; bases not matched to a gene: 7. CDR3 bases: TGTGCCAGCAGTTTAATTGGCGGGACTAACTACGAGCAGTACTTC. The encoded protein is CASSLIGGTNYEQYF. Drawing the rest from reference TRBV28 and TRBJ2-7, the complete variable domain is DVKVTQSSRYLVKRTGEKVFLECVQDMDHENMFWYRQDPGLGLRLIYFSYDVKMKEKGDIPEGYSVSREKKERFSLILESASTNQTSMYLCASSLIGGTNYEQYFGPGTRLTVT.

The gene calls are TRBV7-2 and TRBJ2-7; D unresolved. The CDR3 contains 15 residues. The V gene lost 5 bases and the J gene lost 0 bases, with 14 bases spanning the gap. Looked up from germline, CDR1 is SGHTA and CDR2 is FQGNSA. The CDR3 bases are TGTGCCAGCAGCCTCTTTTGGGGAAGCTCCTACGAGCAGTACTTC. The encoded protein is CASSLFWGSSYEQYF.

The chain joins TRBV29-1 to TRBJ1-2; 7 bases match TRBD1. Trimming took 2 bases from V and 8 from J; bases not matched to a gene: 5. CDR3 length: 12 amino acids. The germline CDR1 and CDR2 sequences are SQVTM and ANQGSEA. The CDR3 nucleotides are TGCAGCGTTGAAACAGGGGCAGAGGGCTACACCTTC. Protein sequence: CSVETGAEGYTF.

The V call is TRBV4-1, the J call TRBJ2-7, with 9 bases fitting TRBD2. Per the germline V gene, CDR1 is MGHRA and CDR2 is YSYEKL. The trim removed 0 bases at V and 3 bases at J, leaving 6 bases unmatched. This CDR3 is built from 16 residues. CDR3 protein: CASSQDPSGKNYEQYF. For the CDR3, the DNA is TGCGCCAGCAGCCAAGATCCTAGCGGGAAGAACTACGAGCAGTACTTC.

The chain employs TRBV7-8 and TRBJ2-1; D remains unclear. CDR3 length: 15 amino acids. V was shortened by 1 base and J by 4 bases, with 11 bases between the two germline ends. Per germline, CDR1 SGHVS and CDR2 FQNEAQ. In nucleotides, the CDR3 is TGTGCCAGCAGCTTAGAGGTTTACCTGTACAATGAGCAGTTCTTC. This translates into CASSLEVYLYNEQFF.

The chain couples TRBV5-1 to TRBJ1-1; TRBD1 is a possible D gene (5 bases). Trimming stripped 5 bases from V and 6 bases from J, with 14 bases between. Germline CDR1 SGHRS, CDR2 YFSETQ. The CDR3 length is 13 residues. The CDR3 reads CASRPGVRAEAFF. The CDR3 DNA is TGCGCCAGCAGACCGGGGGTGAGGGCTGAAGCTTTCTTT.

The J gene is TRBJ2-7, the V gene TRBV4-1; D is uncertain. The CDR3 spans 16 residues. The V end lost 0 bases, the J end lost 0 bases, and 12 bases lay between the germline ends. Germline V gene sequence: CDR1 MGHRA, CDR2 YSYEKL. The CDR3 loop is CASSQDHLMPSYEQYF. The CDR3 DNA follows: TGCGCCAGCAGCCAAGATCACCTAATGCCCTCCTACGAGCAGTACTTC.

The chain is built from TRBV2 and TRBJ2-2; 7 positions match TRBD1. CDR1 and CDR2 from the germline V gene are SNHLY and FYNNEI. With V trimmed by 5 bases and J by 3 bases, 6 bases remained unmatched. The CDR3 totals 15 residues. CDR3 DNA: TGTGCCAGCAGTTCTGAGACAGGGTACACCGGGGAGCTGTTTTTT. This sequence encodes CASSSETGYTGELFF.

CDR3: CASSVTNTEAFF. CDR3 DNA: TGCGCCAGCAGCGTAACGAACACTGAAGCTTTCTTT. This chain connects TRBV10-2 to TRBJ1-1; D gene unclear. The CDR3 is made up of 12 amino acids. Germline-derived CDR1 and CDR2 are WSHSY and SAAADI. V was trimmed by 6 bases and J by 1 base, leaving 6 bases between them.

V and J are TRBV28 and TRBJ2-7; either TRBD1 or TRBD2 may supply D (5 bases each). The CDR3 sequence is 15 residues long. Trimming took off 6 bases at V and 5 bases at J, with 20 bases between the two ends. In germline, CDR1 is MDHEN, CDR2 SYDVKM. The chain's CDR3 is CASSPPGEGTHEQYF. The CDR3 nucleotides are TGTGCCAGCAGCCCACCTGGCGAGGGGACCCACGAGCAGTACTTC.

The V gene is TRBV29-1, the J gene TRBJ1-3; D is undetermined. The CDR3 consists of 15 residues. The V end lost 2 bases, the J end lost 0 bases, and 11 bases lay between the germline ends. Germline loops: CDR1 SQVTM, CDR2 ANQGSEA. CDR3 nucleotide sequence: TGCAGCGTTGAAAAGGTCGGAATCTCTGGAAACACCATATATTTT. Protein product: CSVEKVGISGNTIYF.